One sample yielded the 11 T cell receptor beta chains listed below, sequenced in a study of cytomegalovirus exposure and HLA in healthy donors (dated by TCRdb to about 2017). Library generation was performed with the immunoSEQ multiplex PCR assay. For the multiplex PCR, a mixture combining 60 forward primers for TCR Vbeta segments and 13 reverse primers for TCR Jbeta segments was used. TCRdb took this table from immuneACCESS and kept in-frame rearrangements with V and J called. Such tables lack part of the clones; where checked against another copy, unresolved V genes explain under half of the gap, and the rest is unexplained. This sample comprises under 200,000 clones, around 72% of them detected only once. The ten largest make up about 3.1% of the sample. Sequencing was performed on PBMCs. These receptors all come from a woman between 50 and 59 years old in good health and CMV-seropositive.

The chain combines TRBV27 with TRBJ2-1; 14 bases line up with TRBD2. V trimming: 1 base; J trimming: 0 bases; junction bases outside the gene matches: 11. Germline CDR1 is MNHEY and CDR2 is SMNVEV (reference sequence). This CDR3 comprises 21 residues. The CDR3, as DNA: TGTGCCAGCAGTTTATTGGTACCCGGACTAGCGGGGGGCAGCTCCTACAATGAGCAGTTCTTC. Amino acids: CASSLLVPGLAGGSSYNEQFF.

This clone was counted a few times. The gene calls are TRBV19 and TRBJ1-2; D may be TRBD1 (5 bases). The V gene's germline CDR1 is LNHDA and CDR2 SQIVND (reference sequence). Trimming took 3 bases from V and 6 from J, leaving 14 bases between them. The CDR3 extends over 14 amino acids. The CDR3, as DNA: TGTGCCAGTAGTATCGGACAAGGAAGGGATGGCTACACCTTC. This sequence encodes CASSIGQGRDGYTF.

The rearrangement uses TRBV7-2 and TRBJ2-7; TRBD2 might be the D (6 bases). V dropped 3 bases and J dropped 4 bases, with 16 bases sitting between them. CDR1 and CDR2 from the germline V gene are SGHTA and FQGNSA. The length of the CDR3 is 15 residues. The CDR3 DNA is TGTGCCAGCAGCTTCGGGGCAGGAGGGGAGTACGAGCAGTACTTC. Translating it yields CASSFGAGGEYEQYF.

The V call is TRBV19, the J call TRBJ2-2; tentative D call: TRBD1 (5 bases). The CDR3 extends over 16 amino acids. Trimming took off 2 bases at V and 0 bases at J, with 10 bases between the two ends. CDR1 LNHDA and CDR2 SQIVND come from the germline V gene (reference sequence). The CDR3 region is CASSIKGPANTGELFF. In nucleotides, the CDR3 is TGTGCCAGTAGTATAAAGGGGCCCGCGAACACCGGGGAGCTGTTTTTT. The full variable domain, rest sourced from reference TRBV19 and TRBJ2-2, is DGGITQSPKYLFRKEGQNVTLSCEQNLNHDAMYWYRQDPGQGLRLIYYSQIVNDFQKGDIAEGYSVSREKKESFPLTVTSAQKNPTAFYLCASSIKGPANTGELFFGEGSRLTVL.

This clone appeared a few times. This sequence joins TRBV29-1 and TRBJ2-3, with 11 positions matching TRBD2. CDR1 and CDR2 from the germline V gene are SQVTM and ANQGSEA. J lost 2 bases, V lost 1 base, and 2 bases had no gene match. This CDR3 region has 15 residues. The CDR3 is CSVEGSGRATDTQYF. CDR3 in DNA: TGCAGCGTTGAAGGTAGCGGGAGGGCCACAGATACGCAGTATTTT.

The table lists this clone with a few counts. The chain couples TRBV30 to TRBJ1-1, with no clear D. Germline CDR1 GTSNPN, CDR2 SVGIG (reference sequence). Deletions cut 4 bases from V and 3 bases from J, with 9 bases between. The CDR3 has 12 residues. This chain's CDR3 is CAWTTDHTEAFF. The CDR3 nucleotides are TGTGCCTGGACCACAGATCACACTGAAGCTTTCTTT.

This clone was detected only once. The J gene is TRBJ1-5, the V gene TRBV5-1, with 10 positions matching TRBD1. J gave up 7 bases and V 6 bases, and 10 bases lay outside the gene matches. Germline V gene data show CDR1 as SGHRS and CDR2 as YFSETQ. The CDR3 totals 15 residues. CDR3 nucleotide sequence: TGCGCCAGCACACCGACAGGGGGCGAAGGACAGCCCCAGCATTTT. It is translated as CASTPTGGEGQPQHF.

The chain uses TRBV7-3 and TRBJ2-3; 7 bases match TRBD2. The CDR3 covers 14 residues. CDR1 is SGHTA and CDR2 is FQGTGA in the germline V gene. J lost 4 bases, V lost 3 bases, and 4 bases had no gene match. This CDR3 is CASSLGTSADTQYF. For the CDR3, the DNA is TGTGCCAGCAGCTTGGGTACTAGCGCAGATACGCAGTATTTT.

This clone came up a few times. Other DNA sequences in the same sample also yield this CDR3. The V and J genes are TRBV9 and TRBJ1-1; TRBD1 is a possible D gene (6 bases). Trimming shortened V by 3 bases and J by 1 base, and 10 bases separated the two germline ends. Germline CDR1 is SGDLS and CDR2 is YYNGEE. The CDR3 runs to 14 residues. CDR3 residues: CASSAQGGNTEAFF. The CDR3 region has the DNA TGTGCCAGCAGCGCCCAAGGGGGGAACACTGAAGCTTTCTTT.

The chain carries TRBV5-4 and TRBJ2-5; 10 bases are a match to TRBD2. V gave up 0 bases and J gave up 4 bases; unmatched junction bases: 6. The germline CDR1 and CDR2 sequences are SGHNT and YYREEE (reference sequence). This CDR3 has 16 residues. The CDR3 spells CASSLDPSGGGETQYF. In DNA form, the CDR3 reads TGTGCCAGCAGCTTGGATCCTAGCGGGGGAGGAGAGACCCAGTACTTC.

The chain joins TRBV19 to TRBJ2-1; 12 nucleotides match TRBD1. This CDR3 has 16 residues. V was clipped by 8 bases and J by 8 bases; unmatched bases: 13. Germline V gene sequence: CDR1 LNHDA, CDR2 SQIVND (reference sequence). Here the CDR3 reads CASVEDPGQGAHEQFF. CDR3 bases: TGTGCCAGTGTCGAGGACCCGGGACAGGGGGCACATGAGCAGTTCTTC.